This TCR beta chain is drawn from a study of blood T cell repertoires in COVID-19. Repertoires were generated with immunoSEQ multiplex PCR, while TCRdb's copy carries only in-frame clones and drops some. The sample shows roughly 180,000 clones, about nine tenths of them seen only once. The CDR3 has 15 residues. CDR1 is WNHNN, CDR2 SYGVQD, per germline (reference sequence). The ends lost 2 bases at V and 5 bases at J; junction bases unmatched: 5. The sample consisted of peripheral blood. The chain is built from TRBV10-1 and TRBJ2-7; 11 nucleotides match TRBD1. The receptor comes from a woman in her 30s with acute or convalescent COVID-19. The CDR3 DNA reads TGCGCCAGCAGTGAGGCCGGGACAGGGGGAAACGAGCAGTACTTC. Amino acids: CASSEAGTGGNEQYF.